In its sample, the clone carrying this T cell receptor beta chain was seen once. Its target is not known. This table comes from immunoSEQ multiplex PCR, and its TCRdb copy is limited to in-frame clones, with some not included. The sample lists under 30,000 clones; more than 80% were seen once. The CDR3 loop spans 13 amino acids. The trim removed 0 bases at V and 4 bases at J, leaving 0 bases unmatched. CDR1 is SGHRS and CDR2 is YFSETQ in the germline V gene. The data stem from a study of OX40 agonist ivuxolimab in advanced cancers. For the study at large: Two cutaneous melanoma patients and one hepatocellular carcinoma patient, three in all, had partial responses.

Study observations and caveats: Partial responders treated at 0.1-3.0 mg/kg exhibited clonal expansion among the lowest measured.

The V call is TRBV5-1, the J call TRBJ1-2, with 7 nucleotides matching TRBD1. This TCR was recovered from an adult with an advanced solid tumor such as melanoma, head and neck, liver or kidney cancer. Sample: CD4+ or CD8+ T cells sorted from blood, taken in a trial of the OX40 agonist ivuxolimab. The DNA for the CDR3 is TGCGCCAGCAGCTTGGAGGGGGCCTATGGCTACACCTTC. It yields the protein CASSLEGAYGYTF. The full variable domain, rest sourced from reference TRBV5-1 and TRBJ1-2, is KAGVTQTPRYLIKTRGQQVTLSCSPISGHRSVSWYQQTPGQGLQFLFEYFSETQRNKGNFPGRFSGRQFSNSRSEMNVSTLELGDSALYLCASSLEGAYGYTFGSGTRLTVV.